The 24 T cell receptor beta chains reported below all come from one sample, sequenced in a study of blood T cells in healthy people across ages. Primers used in a second PCR of about 6 to 11 cycles were a sample-barcoded 5' primer and a J-beta primer mix. Each CDR3 protein gets one entry after TCRdb re-called the 5' RACE reads with MiXCR. This sample has a few hundred thousand distinct CDR3 sequences, with roughly 27% found just once. The material sequenced was blood. The receptor set was obtained from a woman between 65 and 79 years old in good health.

A few counts support this clonotype. The V call is TRBV5-6, the J call TRBJ2-7; TRBD2 matches 13 bases. Germline assignment: CDR1 SGHDT and CDR2 YYEEEE. The junction had 7 bases not matched to a gene; V was cut back by 4 bases and J by 0 bases. The CDR3 totals 17 residues. CDR3 bases: TGTGCCAGCAGCCCGGGACTAGCGGGGACCGTCTCCTACGAGCAGTACTTC. Encoded protein: CASSPGLAGTVSYEQYF. Using reference TRBV5-6 and TRBJ2-7 for the parts outside the CDR3, the full variable domain is DAGVTQSPTHLIKTRGQQVTLRCSPKSGHDTVSWYQQALGQGPQFIFQYYEEEERQRGNFPDRFSGHQFPNYSSELNVNALLLGDSALYLCASSPGLAGTVSYEQYFGPGTRLTVT.

The rearrangement links TRBV28 to TRBJ2-5; TRBD2 might be the D (5 bases). The J call may be incorrect, as the DNA end agrees better with TRBJ2-7. Per the germline V gene, CDR1 is MDHEN and CDR2 is SYDVKM. CDR3 length: 15 amino acids. As DNA, the CDR3 is TGTGCCAGCAGTTCACCCTCCAGCGGCATATACGAGCAGTACTTC. Protein sequence: CASSSPSSGIYEQYF.

This clonotype turned up a few times. V and J are TRBV7-2 and TRBJ1-4; a weak D match, TRBD1 (5 bases). CDR3 length: 14 amino acids. The V and J ends lost 4 bases and 7 bases respectively, with 13 bases between them. Germline V gene sequence: CDR1 SGHTA, CDR2 FQGNSA. CDR3 nucleotides: TGTGCCAGCAGCTCCGGACGGGGGATTGAAAAACTGTTTTTT. Translation: CASSSGRGIEKLFF.

The V gene is TRBV7-9, the J gene TRBJ2-3; D ambiguous. The V gene lost 3 bases and the J gene lost 2 bases, with 9 bases spanning the gap. CDR3 size: 14 residues. Germline V lookup: CDR1 SEHNR, CDR2 FQNEAQ (reference sequence). The CDR3 nucleotides read TGTGCCAGCAGCTTTAGTTTGTTCACAGATACGCAGTATTTT. Its translation is CASSFSLFTDTQYF.

The chain is built from TRBV24-1 and TRBJ2-3; tentative D call: TRBD1 (6 bases). CDR3 length equals 15 residues. V shed 4 bases and J shed 7 bases, with 17 bases lying between them. Germline assignment: CDR1 KGHDR and CDR2 SFDVKD. In nucleotides, the CDR3 is TGTGCCACCAGTGACCCGGGACAACCCGGGAATACGCAGTATTTT. As protein: CATSDPGQPGNTQYF.

The CDR3 is CASSLAQGGEQFF. The CDR3 coding sequence is TGCGCCAGCAGCTTGGCGCAGGGAGGTGAGCAGTTCTTC. The V call is TRBV5-1, the J call TRBJ2-1; possibly TRBD2 for D (6 bases). V lost 0 bases and J lost 9, with 10 bases in between. The CDR3 runs 13 residues. From germline, CDR1 is SGHRS and CDR2 YFSETQ.

This clonotype was seen more than once but under ten times. The J gene is TRBJ2-3, the V gene TRBV11-2, with a possible D match to TRBD1 (5 bases). The germline gives CDR1 SGHAT, CDR2 FQNNGV. This CDR3 has 14 amino acids. The germline V and J ends were trimmed by 6 bases and 2 bases, with 12 bases remaining between them. The CDR3 DNA reads TGTGCCAGCAGAAACTTACAGGTCACAGATACGCAGTATTTT. It yields the protein CASRNLQVTDTQYF.

This sequence joins TRBV10-2 and TRBJ2-5, with 11 bases that match TRBD2. Germline V lookup: CDR1 WSHSY, CDR2 SAAADI. This CDR3 comprises 15 residues. V shed 4 bases and J 4 bases; nucleotides not matched to a gene: 5. The CDR3 coding sequence is TGCGCCAGCAGTGGTAGCGGGAGGGCCTTAGAGACCCAGTACTTC. Protein product: CASSGSGRALETQYF.

This clonotype has a handful of counts. This chain joins TRBV6-1 and TRBJ2-7, with TRBD2 matching over 8 bases. Trimming removed 7 bases from V and 0 bases from J; junction bases left unmatched: 11. Germline-derived CDR1 and CDR2 are MNHNS and SASEGT. The CDR3 consists of 16 residues. CDR3 DNA: TGTGCCAGCACCAGGGAGGGGACTAGTTCCTCCTACGAGCAGTACTTC. This translates into CASTREGTSSSYEQYF.

The chain links TRBV7-8 to TRBJ2-5; no definite D call. CDR3 size: 10 residues. Trimming took off 4 bases at V and 6 bases at J, with 3 bases between the two ends. CDR1 and CDR2 from the germline V gene are SGHVS and FQNEAQ. CDR3 bases: TGTGCCAGCAGCTCACAGACCCAGTACTTC. Encoded protein: CASSSQTQYF.

The CDR3 DNA reads as TGCAGCACCCCCAGGGAAGTGGATCAAGAGACCCAGTACTTC. It is translated as CSTPREVDQETQYF. This chain links TRBV29-1 with TRBJ2-5; TRBD1 might be the D (5 bases). V was cut by 8 bases and J by 2 bases, with 18 bases left in between. Looked up from germline, CDR1 is SQVTM and CDR2 is ANQGSEA. The CDR3 consists of 14 residues.

This rearrangement joins TRBV15 to TRBJ2-1; D is unresolved. Trimming removed 3 bases at V and 6 bases at J, with 15 bases between. Per the germline V gene, CDR1 is LNHNV and CDR2 is YYDKDF (reference sequence). This CDR3 region has 15 residues. The CDR3 coding sequence is TGTGCCACCAGCAGGGAAGACCTGACGGGCAATGAGCAGTTCTTC. Translated, it gives CATSREDLTGNEQFF.

This clonotype has only a few counts. V is TRBV7-3 and J is TRBJ2-3; possible D gene TRBD2, 6 bases. CDR3 length: 15 residues. CDR1 is SGHTA, CDR2 FQGTGA, per germline. Trimming stripped 4 bases from V and 0 bases from J, with 11 bases between. In DNA, the CDR3 is TGTGCCAGCAGCTGGGGACTCCCAAGCACAGATACGCAGTATTTT. Protein product: CASSWGLPSTDTQYF.

J is TRBJ2-1 and V is TRBV20-1; D is perhaps TRBD1 or TRBD2 (5 bases each). Germline-derived CDR1 and CDR2 are DFQATT and SNEGSKA (reference sequence). The CDR3 has 15 residues. V gave up 2 bases and J gave up 7 bases, with 18 bases separating them. Here the CDR3 DNA reads TGCAGTGCTAGAAGAACCGGGGCAGGGTTTAATGAGCAGTTCTTC. As protein: CSARRTGAGFNEQFF.

This clonotype occurred a few times. This chain links TRBV9 with TRBJ2-3, with 9 nucleotides matching TRBD2. CDR1 is SGDLS and CDR2 is YYNGEE in the germline V gene. Unmatched junction bases numbered 9, after V lost 6 bases and J lost 4 bases. CDR3 length: 15 residues. This chain's CDR3 is CASTVSGSGADTQYF. The CDR3 coding sequence is TGTGCCAGCACCGTTAGCGGGAGCGGCGCAGATACGCAGTATTTT.

Points on this clonotype: Relative to the germline gene, one junction end is altered; a read error may explain this. The rearrangement joins TRBV6-1 to TRBJ2-5; 12 bases agree with TRBD2. In germline, CDR1 is MNHNS, CDR2 SASEGT. This CDR3 is 16 amino acids long. The CDR3 here is CAGSGPPTSGRREQYF. The CDR3 coding sequence is TGTGCCGGCAGTGGGCCCCCCACTAGCGGGAGGAGGGAGCAGTACTTC.

Note on this clonotype: Its ends do not fully match the called genes, so a read error is possible. V usage is TRBV7-9 and J usage is TRBJ1-2; D possibly corresponds to TRBD1 (6 bases). CDR1 SEHNR and CDR2 FQNEAQ come from the germline V gene (reference sequence). The CDR3 spans 11 residues. In DNA, the CDR3 is TGTGCCAGCAGCGCAACAGGGTTTTCTCCCTTC. It translates to CASSATGFSPF.

The chain recombines TRBV20-1 with TRBJ2-7; D might be TRBD2 (5 bases). Germline V gene sequence: CDR1 DFQATT, CDR2 SNEGSKA (reference sequence). The CDR3 consists of 11 residues. V was trimmed by 4 bases and J by 3 bases, leaving 7 bases between them. CDR3 sequence reads: CSATRGYEQYF. The CDR3 DNA reads TGCAGTGCTACCCGGGGCTACGAGCAGTACTTC.

The chain carries TRBV2 and TRBJ1-1; D may be TRBD1 (6 bases). This CDR3 is 13 amino acids long. Trimming took off 5 bases at V and 3 bases at J, with 10 bases between the two ends. Germline loops: CDR1 SNHLY, CDR2 FYNNEI. CDR3 DNA: TGTGCCAGCAGTACAGGGTTGGACACTGAAGCTTTCTTT. This sequence encodes CASSTGLDTEAFF.

The chain couples TRBV20-1 to TRBJ1-3; no reliable D call. Trimming left V 6 bases short and J 0 bases short, with 15 bases between. CDR1 and CDR2 from the germline V gene are DFQATT and SNEGSKA (reference sequence). The CDR3 is 15 amino acids. CDR3 DNA: TGCAGTGCCTCATCCGGAACCTACTCTGGAAACACCATATATTTT. Translated: CSASSGTYSGNTIYF.

This chain links TRBV25-1 with TRBJ1-5; no clear D gene. V shed 2 bases and J shed 4 bases, with 9 bases lying between them. CDR1 is MGHDK, CDR2 SYGVNS, per germline. The CDR3 totals 14 residues. CDR3 DNA sequence: TGTGCCAGCAGTGAAGACGAGGGAAATCAGCCCCAGCATTTT. Amino acid sequence: CASSEDEGNQPQHF.

The chain employs TRBV18 and TRBJ2-5; D is unclear. The V gene's germline CDR1 is KGHSH and CDR2 LQKENI. CDR3 length: 13 amino acids. Between the trimmed V and J ends, which lost 1 base and 5 bases, there was a span of 8 bases. This CDR3 is CASSPQLDETQYF. The CDR3, as DNA: TGTGCCAGCTCACCACAATTGGATGAGACCCAGTACTTC.

This clonotype was found a few times. J is TRBJ2-3 and V is TRBV29-1, with 13 bases aligning to TRBD2. The ends lost 7 bases at V and 2 bases at J; junction bases unmatched: 6. The CDR3 runs 15 residues. CDR1 and CDR2 from the germline V gene are SQVTM and ANQGSEA. The CDR3 nucleotides read TGCAGCGGATCGGGACTAGCGGGACTCACAGATACGCAGTATTTT. Its protein is CSGSGLAGLTDTQYF.

This clonotype occurred a few times. V gene TRBV3-1 combines with J gene TRBJ1-5, with D hard to call. V was clipped by 1 base and J by 5 bases, with 9 bases between them. The CDR3 totals 14 residues. CDR1 LGHDT and CDR2 YNNKEL come from the germline V gene (reference sequence). The CDR3 loop is CASSQGQKDQPQHF. In DNA, the CDR3 is TGTGCCAGCAGCCAAGGGCAGAAAGATCAGCCCCAGCATTTT.